Below are 20 T cell receptor beta chains sequenced from a single sample in a study of cytomegalovirus exposure and HLA in healthy donors. PCR involved 60 Vbeta and 13 Jbeta primers. Produced via immunoSEQ multiplex PCR; TCRdb's table is partial and in-frame only. This sample's table reports about 200,000 clones. Sample: PBMCs. Source of these receptors: a man younger than 45 in good health and CMV-seronegative.

In regard to this clone: The sample contains more than one DNA sequence encoding this CDR3. The gene calls are TRBV9 and TRBJ1-1, with unresolved D. This CDR3 contains 13 residues. Germline values: CDR1 SGDLS, CDR2 YYNGEE. V lost 0 bases to trimming and J lost 2 bases, with 5 bases between them. CDR3 nucleotide sequence: TGTGCCAGCAGCGTAGCGGGTAACACTGAAGCTTTCTTT. It translates to CASSVAGNTEAFF.

The genes are TRBV5-4 and TRBJ2-3; 11 bases agree with TRBD2. Germline loops: CDR1 SGHNT, CDR2 YYREEE (reference sequence). V was pared by 2 bases and J by 5 bases, with 7 bases of the junction left unmatched. The CDR3 length is 16 residues. CDR3: CASSLRLAGYVDTQYF. DNA of the CDR3: TGTGCCAGCAGCTTACGACTAGCGGGATACGTAGATACGCAGTATTTT.

This chain connects TRBV6-5 to TRBJ1-4; a weak D match, TRBD1 (6 bases). Germline assignment: CDR1 MNHEY and CDR2 SVGAGI. CDR3 length: 15 residues. The germline V and J ends were trimmed by 6 bases and 0 bases, with 11 bases remaining between them. CDR3 in DNA: TGTGCCAGCAGGCCTACAGGGACAACTAATGAAAAACTGTTTTTT. Its protein product is CASRPTGTTNEKLFF.

The V gene is TRBV2, the J gene TRBJ2-7; TRBD1 agrees at 10 bases. The CDR3 sequence is 15 residues long. V dropped 10 bases and J dropped 3; count of bases not matched to a gene: 12. In germline, CDR1 is SNHLY, CDR2 FYNNEI. CDR3 sequence reads: CATGIPGQGLYEQYF. The CDR3 DNA follows: TGTGCCACCGGAATACCGGGACAGGGGCTCTACGAGCAGTACTTC.

V is TRBV14 and J is TRBJ2-7; D uncertain. V gave up 4 bases and J gave up 6 bases, with 10 bases separating them. Germline V CDR1 and CDR2: SGHDN, FVKESK. The CDR3 runs to 12 residues. Written as DNA, the CDR3 is TGTGCCAGCAGCCGGCGGCCGGGCGAGCAGTACTTC. Translating it yields CASSRRPGEQYF.

V gene TRBV29-1 combines with J gene TRBJ2-5; D gene unclear. The CDR3 runs 12 residues. From germline, CDR1 is SQVTM and CDR2 ANQGSEA. V lost 3 bases to trimming and J lost 5 bases, with 10 bases between them. The CDR3 sequence: CSVDSGLETQYF. CDR3 nucleotides: TGCAGCGTTGATTCAGGTTTGGAGACCCAGTACTTC.

The chain joins TRBV6-1 to TRBJ2-7; the D gene is possibly TRBD2 (6 bases). This CDR3 contains 12 residues. Germline assignment: CDR1 MNHNS and CDR2 SASEGT. CDR3 protein: CASSWERGEQWV. The CDR3 region has the DNA TGTGCCAGCAGTTGGGAGCGCGGGGAGCAGTGGGTC.

The V call is TRBV7-9, the J call TRBJ1-2; tentative D call: TRBD1 (6 bases). The V end was cut by 5 bases, the J end by 2 bases, with 12 bases between. The CDR3 runs 14 residues. Germline loops: CDR1 SEHNR, CDR2 FQNEAQ (reference sequence). This CDR3 is CASSREQGNYGYTF. The CDR3 DNA follows: TGTGCCAGCAGCAGGGAGCAGGGGAACTATGGCTACACCTTC.

This chain connects TRBV27 to TRBJ1-2; the match to TRBD1 covers 9 bases. The V segment lost 5 bases and the J segment 0 bases; nucleotides outside the gene matches: 7. Germline V gene sequence: CDR1 MNHEY, CDR2 SMNVEV (reference sequence). There are 16 residues in the CDR3. CDR3 coding DNA: TGTGCCAGCAGTCCGGGACAGGGATTCTCTAACTATGGCTACACCTTC. Translated, it gives CASSPGQGFSNYGYTF.

V and J are TRBV5-1 and TRBJ2-5; D ambiguous. Per germline, CDR1 SGHRS and CDR2 YFSETQ. The CDR3 spans 14 residues. Trimming left V 4 bases short and J 0 bases short, with 10 bases between. In DNA, the CDR3 is TGCGCCAGCAGCCTTGGGCTGGACCAAGAGACCCAGTACTTC. Encoded protein: CASSLGLDQETQYF.

The chain joins TRBV6-5 to TRBJ1-2; 12 bases map to TRBD1. CDR3 length: 15 residues. The junction had 7 bases not matched to a gene; V was cut back by 3 bases and J by 8 bases. In germline, CDR1 is MNHEY, CDR2 SVGAGI. The CDR3 reads CASSYSGTGGRGYTF. Written as DNA, the CDR3 is TGTGCCAGCAGTTATTCAGGGACAGGGGGCAGAGGCTACACCTTC.

This sequence joins TRBV7-9 and TRBJ2-2; possibly TRBD1 for D (5 bases). This CDR3 spans 15 amino acids. V lost 5 bases and J lost 2, with 12 bases in between. Germline V gene data show CDR1 as SEHNR and CDR2 as FQNEAQ (reference sequence). The CDR3 protein is CASSPPGFNTGELFF. The CDR3 DNA reads as TGTGCCAGCAGCCCGCCAGGGTTTAACACCGGGGAGCTGTTTTTT.

J is TRBJ2-4 and V is TRBV19; TRBD2 matches at 10 bases. Germline assignment: CDR1 LNHDA and CDR2 SQIVND (reference sequence). J gave up 6 bases and V 3 bases, and 2 bases lay outside the gene matches. This CDR3 contains 14 residues. The CDR3 region is CASSIPSGGNIQYF. For the CDR3, the DNA is TGTGCCAGTAGTATTCCTAGCGGGGGAAACATTCAGTACTTC.

J is TRBJ1-5 and V is TRBV4-3; D is perhaps TRBD1 (5 bases). The germline gives CDR1 LGHNA, CDR2 YSLEER. V gave up 0 bases and J gave up 7 bases, with 13 bases separating them. This CDR3 comprises 15 residues. This chain's CDR3 is CASSQDPRREQPQHF. CDR3 DNA: TGCGCCAGCAGCCAAGATCCCCGCAGGGAACAGCCCCAGCATTTT.

In DNA, the CDR3 is TGCGCCAGCAGCCCACCGGGACTAGCGGAGGGTGAGACCCAGTACTTC. It yields the protein CASSPPGLAEGETQYF. The gene calls are TRBV5-1 and TRBJ2-5; 11 bases fit TRBD2. The length of the CDR3 is 16 residues. Germline V gene sequence: CDR1 SGHRS, CDR2 YFSETQ. After removal of 4 bases from V and 5 bases from J, the junction contained 10 bases not matched to a gene.

The genes are TRBV19 and TRBJ1-6; no reliable D call. The CDR3 is 15 residues long. Trimming removed 5 bases at V and 6 bases at J, with 14 bases between. In germline, CDR1 is LNHDA, CDR2 SQIVND (reference sequence). CDR3 protein: CASSGHDEGNSPLHF. CDR3 nucleotides: TGTGCCAGTAGTGGCCACGATGAGGGTAATTCACCCCTCCACTTT.

The rearrangement links TRBV6-6 to TRBJ2-3, with 8 bases aligning to TRBD1. The CDR3 is made up of 16 amino acids. Germline V CDR1 and CDR2: MNHNY, SVGAGI (reference sequence). The J segment lost 2 bases and the V segment lost 6 bases, leaving 10 bases of the junction unmatched. The CDR3 loop is CASSPSRDRYTDTQYF. The CDR3 coding sequence is TGTGCCAGCAGCCCCTCCAGGGACAGGTACACAGATACGCAGTATTTT.

The chain is built from TRBV9 and TRBJ1-3; TRBD1 matches 7 bases. The CDR3 has 16 amino acids. Germline-derived CDR1 and CDR2 are SGDLS and YYNGEE. V dropped 4 bases and J dropped 4; count of bases not matched to a gene: 11. CDR3 sequence (DNA): TGTGCCAGCAGCACCCGGACAGGACAGGCAGGAAACACCATATATTTT. Its translation: CASSTRTGQAGNTIYF.

The CDR3 region is CASSLGIGHDQWHEQYF. CDR3 DNA: TGTGCCAGCAGCTTAGGGATTGGACACGATCAATGGCACGAGCAGTACTTC. The V gene is TRBV7-9, the J gene TRBJ2-7; D possibly corresponds to TRBD1 (5 bases). V was pared by 1 base and J by 5 bases, with 21 bases between. This CDR3 comprises 17 residues. Germline V gene data show CDR1 as SEHNR and CDR2 as FQNEAQ (reference sequence).

The gene calls are TRBV7-2 and TRBJ1-1, with TRBD1 identical over 8 bases. CDR3 length: 14 amino acids. Trimming at V came to 5 bases and at J to 0 bases, leaving 2 bases not matched to a gene. Germline values: CDR1 SGHTA, CDR2 FQGNSA. CDR3 region: CASSQGQVNTEAFF. The CDR3 bases are TGTGCCAGCAGCCAGGGACAGGTGAACACTGAAGCTTTCTTT. Full variable domain (missing parts from reference TRBV7-2 and TRBJ1-1): GAGVSQSPSNKVTEKGKDVELRCDPISGHTALYWYRQSLGQGLEFLIYFQGNSAPDKSGLPSDRFSAERTGGSVSTLTIQRTQQEDSAVYLCASSQGQVNTEAFFGQGTRLTVV.